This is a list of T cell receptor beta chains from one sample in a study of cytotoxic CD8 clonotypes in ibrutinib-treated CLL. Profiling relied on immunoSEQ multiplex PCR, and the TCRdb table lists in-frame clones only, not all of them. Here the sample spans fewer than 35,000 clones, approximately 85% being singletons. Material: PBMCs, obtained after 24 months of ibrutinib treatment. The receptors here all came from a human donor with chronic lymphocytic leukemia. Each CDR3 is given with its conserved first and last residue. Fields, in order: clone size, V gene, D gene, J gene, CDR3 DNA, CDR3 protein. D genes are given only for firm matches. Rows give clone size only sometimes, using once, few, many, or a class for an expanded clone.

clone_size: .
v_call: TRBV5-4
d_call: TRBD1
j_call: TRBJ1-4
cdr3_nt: TGTGCCAGCAGCGACAGGGGGCGCGGGGAAAAACTGTTTTTT
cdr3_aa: CASSDRGRGEKLFF

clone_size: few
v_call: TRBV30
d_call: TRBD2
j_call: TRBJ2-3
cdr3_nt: TGTGCCTGGAGACTAGCGGGGTCAGATACGCAGTATTTT
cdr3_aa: CAWRLAGSDTQYF

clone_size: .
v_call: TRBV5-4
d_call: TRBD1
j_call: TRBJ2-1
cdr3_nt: TGTGCCAGCAGCCTTAGGACAGGGGAACACAATGAGCAGTTCTTC
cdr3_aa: CASSLRTGEHNEQFF

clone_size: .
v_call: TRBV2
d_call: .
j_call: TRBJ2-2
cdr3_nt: TGTGCCAGCAGTATGACTCGTCGCACCGGGGAGCTGTTTTTT
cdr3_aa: CASSMTRRTGELFF

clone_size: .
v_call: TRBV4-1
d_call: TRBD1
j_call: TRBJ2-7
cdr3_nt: TGCGCCAGCAGCCAGAAGATTGATCCGGAACAGGGGGCGTACGAGCAGTACTTC
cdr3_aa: CASSQKIDPEQGAYEQYF

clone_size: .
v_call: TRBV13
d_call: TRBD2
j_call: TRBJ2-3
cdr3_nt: TGTGCCAGCAACAAGGCGGGGGAAGCCACAGATACGCAGTATTTT
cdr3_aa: CASNKAGEATDTQYF

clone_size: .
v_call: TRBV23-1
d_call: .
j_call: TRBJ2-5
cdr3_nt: TGCGCCAGCAGTAACCAAGAGACCCAGTACTTC
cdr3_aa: CASSNQETQYF

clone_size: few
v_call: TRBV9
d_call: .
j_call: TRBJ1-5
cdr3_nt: TGTGCCAGCAGCGAACCAGGGTCCAATCAGCCCCAGCATTTT
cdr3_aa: CASSEPGSNQPQHF

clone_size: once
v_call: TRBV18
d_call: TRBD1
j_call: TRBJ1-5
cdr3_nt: TGTGCCAGCTCACCCACGGGAGAGGGACAGTATAGCAATCAGCCCCAGCATTTT
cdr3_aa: CASSPTGEGQYSNQPQHF

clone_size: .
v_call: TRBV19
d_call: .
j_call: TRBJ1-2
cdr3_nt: TGTGCCAGTAGTATAGATCCGGCAGGGGCGAACTATGGCTACACCTTC
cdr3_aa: CASSIDPAGANYGYTF

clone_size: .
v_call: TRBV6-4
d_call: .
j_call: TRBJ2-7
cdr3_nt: TGTGCCAGCAGGCAGGGTCACAACTCCTACGAGCAGTACTTC
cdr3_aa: CASRQGHNSYEQYF

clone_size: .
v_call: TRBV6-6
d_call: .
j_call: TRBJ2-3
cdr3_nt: TGTGCCAGCGGACCCAGTAGATTGCGGGCTTTT
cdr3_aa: CASGPSRLRAF

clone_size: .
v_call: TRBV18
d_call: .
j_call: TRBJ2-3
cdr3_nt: TGTGCCAGCTCACCCCCTGCATCTAGCACAGATACGCAGTATTTT
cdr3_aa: CASSPPASSTDTQYF

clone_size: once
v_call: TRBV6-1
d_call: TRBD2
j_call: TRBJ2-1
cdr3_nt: TGTGCCAGCAGTGGACTAGCGGGGGTCTCCTACAATGAGCAGTTCTTC
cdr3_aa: CASSGLAGVSYNEQFF

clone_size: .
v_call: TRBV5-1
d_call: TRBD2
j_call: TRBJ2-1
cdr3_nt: TGCGCCAGCAGCCCGACGGTTACGGGGGGGCAGTTCTTC
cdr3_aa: CASSPTVTGGQFF

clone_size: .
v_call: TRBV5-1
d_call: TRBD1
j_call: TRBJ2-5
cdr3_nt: TGCGCCAGCAGCTCCCTCACTGGGACAGGGGGCGAGACCCAGTACTTC
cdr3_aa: CASSSLTGTGGETQYF

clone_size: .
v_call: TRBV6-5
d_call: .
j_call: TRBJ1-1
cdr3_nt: TGTGCCAGCAGTTACGGGTTCCGGGGAACTGAAGCTTTCTTT
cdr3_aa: CASSYGFRGTEAFF

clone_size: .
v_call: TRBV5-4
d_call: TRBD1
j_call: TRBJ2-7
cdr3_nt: TGTGCCAGCAGCACCGGGACAGGGATATACGAGCAGTACTTC
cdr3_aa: CASSTGTGIYEQYF

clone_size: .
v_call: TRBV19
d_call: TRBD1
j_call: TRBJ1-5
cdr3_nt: TGTGCCAGTAGCCGCCCACAAACAGGGGCTGGGAATCAGCCCCAGCATTTT
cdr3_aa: CASSRPQTGAGNQPQHF

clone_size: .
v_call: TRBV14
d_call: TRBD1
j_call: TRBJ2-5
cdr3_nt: TGTGCCAGCAGCCCTTTAATGACAGGGGCGCAAGAGACCCAGTACTTC
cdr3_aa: CASSPLMTGAQETQYF

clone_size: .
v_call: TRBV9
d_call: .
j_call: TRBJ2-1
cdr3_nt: TGTGCCAGCAGCGCAACAATCGGGGGTAATCCATTTTACAATGAGCAGTTCTTC
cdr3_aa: CASSATIGGNPFYNEQFF

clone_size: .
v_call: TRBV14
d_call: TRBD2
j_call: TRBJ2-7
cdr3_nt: TGTGCCAGCAGCGGGGGGGACTCCTACGAGCAGTACTTC
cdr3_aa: CASSGGDSYEQYF

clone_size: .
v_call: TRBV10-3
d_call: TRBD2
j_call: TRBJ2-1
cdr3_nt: TGTGCCATCAGTGGAGGACTAGCGGGGGCAGGGAATGAGCAGTTCTTC
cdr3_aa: CAISGGLAGAGNEQFF

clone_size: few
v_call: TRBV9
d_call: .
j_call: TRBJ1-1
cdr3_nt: TGTGCCAGCAGCGTAGGACCTCTGGAGACTGAAGCTTTCTTT
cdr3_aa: CASSVGPLETEAFF

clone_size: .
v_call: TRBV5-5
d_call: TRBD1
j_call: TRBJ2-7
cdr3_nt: TGTGCTAGCAGCGCCACAGGACAGGGGCACCACGAGCAGTACTTC
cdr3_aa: CASSATGQGHHEQYF

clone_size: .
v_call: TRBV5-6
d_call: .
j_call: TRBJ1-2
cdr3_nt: TGTGCCAGCAGCACCCGCGGGGATTACTATGGCTACACCTTC
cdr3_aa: CASSTRGDYYGYTF

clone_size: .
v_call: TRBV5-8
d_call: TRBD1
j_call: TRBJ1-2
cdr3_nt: TGTGCCAGCAGCGTAGGACAGGTCTATGGCTACACCTTC
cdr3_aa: CASSVGQVYGYTF

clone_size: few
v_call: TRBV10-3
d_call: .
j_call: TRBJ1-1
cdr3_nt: TGTGCCATCAGTGTCCGGGTCGGCGGTGAAGCTTTCTTT
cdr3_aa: CAISVRVGGEAFF

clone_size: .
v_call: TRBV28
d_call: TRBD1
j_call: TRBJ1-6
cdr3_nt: TGTGCCAGCAGTGCCGGGACAGCTAACGATTCACCCCTCCACTTT
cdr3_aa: CASSAGTANDSPLHF

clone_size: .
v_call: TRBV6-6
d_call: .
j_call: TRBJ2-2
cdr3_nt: TGTGCCAGCAGGGATGGGGGCGACACCGGGGAGCTGTTTTTT
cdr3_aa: CASRDGGDTGELFF

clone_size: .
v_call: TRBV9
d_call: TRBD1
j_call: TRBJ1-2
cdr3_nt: TGTGCCAGCAGCGTTGGGACAGGGGGGGACTATGGCTACACCTTC
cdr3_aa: CASSVGTGGDYGYTF

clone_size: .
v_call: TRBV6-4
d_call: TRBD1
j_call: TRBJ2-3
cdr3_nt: TGTGCCAGCAGGGACAGGGGAAGCACAGATACGCAGTATTTT
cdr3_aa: CASRDRGSTDTQYF

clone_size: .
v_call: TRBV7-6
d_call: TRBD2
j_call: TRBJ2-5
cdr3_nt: TGTGCCAGCAGCTTAAGACTAGCGGGGACGTCTGAACAAGAGACCCAGTACTTC
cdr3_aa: CASSLRLAGTSEQETQYF

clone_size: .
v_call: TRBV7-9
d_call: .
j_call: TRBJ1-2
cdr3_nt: TGTGCCAGCAGCTTAGCCGGGATTTATGGCTACACCTTC
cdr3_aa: CASSLAGIYGYTF

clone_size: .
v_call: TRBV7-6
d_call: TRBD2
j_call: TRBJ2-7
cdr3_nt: TGTGCCAGCAGCTCCTTAGCGGGGGGGCCTTACGAGCAGTACTTC
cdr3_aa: CASSSLAGGPYEQYF

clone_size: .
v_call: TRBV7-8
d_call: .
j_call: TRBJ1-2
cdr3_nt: TGTGCCAGCAGCCAGGCAACCTATGGCTACACCTTC
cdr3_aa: CASSQATYGYTF

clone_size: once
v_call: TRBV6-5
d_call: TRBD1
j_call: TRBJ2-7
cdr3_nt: TGTGCCAGCAGAAACAGGGGGAAGGTTTACGAGCAGTACTTC
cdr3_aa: CASRNRGKVYEQYF

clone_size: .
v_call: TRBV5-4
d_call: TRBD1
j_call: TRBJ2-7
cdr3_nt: TGTGCCAGCAGCTTGGGACAGGGAATCTACGAGCAGTACTTC
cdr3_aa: CASSLGQGIYEQYF

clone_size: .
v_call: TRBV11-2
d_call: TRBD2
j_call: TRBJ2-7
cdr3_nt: TGTGCCAGCAGCTTATCCCTAGCGGGGGATTGGAACATGTACGAGCAGTACTTC
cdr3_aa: CASSLSLAGDWNMYEQYF

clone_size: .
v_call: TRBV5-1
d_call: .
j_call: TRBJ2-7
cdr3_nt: TGCGCCAGCAGCTCAAGGGACATACAGGGAACTCTCTACGAGCAGTACTTC
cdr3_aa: CASSSRDIQGTLYEQYF

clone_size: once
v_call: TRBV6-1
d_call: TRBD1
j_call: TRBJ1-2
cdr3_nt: TGTGCCAGCATCGGACAGGGAAGGAGCTATGGCTACACCTTC
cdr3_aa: CASIGQGRSYGYTF

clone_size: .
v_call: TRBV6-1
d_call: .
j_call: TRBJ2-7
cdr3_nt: TGTGCCAGCAGAACCCCGGCAGGACTCTCCTACGAGCAGTACTTC
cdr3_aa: CASRTPAGLSYEQYF

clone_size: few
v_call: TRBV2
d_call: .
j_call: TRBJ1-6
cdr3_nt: TGTGCCAGCAGACAGGGTCCCCCGGCATTTTTT
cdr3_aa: CASRQGPPAFF

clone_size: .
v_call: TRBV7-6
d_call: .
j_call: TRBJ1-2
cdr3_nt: TGTGCCAGCAGCCCCCCCGCCTGGGGGGCCCCCGGCTATGGCTACACCTTC
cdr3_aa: CASSPPAWGAPGYGYTF

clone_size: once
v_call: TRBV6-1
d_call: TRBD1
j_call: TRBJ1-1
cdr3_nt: TGTGCCAGCAGTGACTACCAGACAGGGGTCACTGAAGCTTTCTTT
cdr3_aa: CASSDYQTGVTEAFF

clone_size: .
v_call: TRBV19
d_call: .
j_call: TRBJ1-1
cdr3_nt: TGTGCCAGTAGTATAGATTGGCGAAATATTCGGGACACTGAAGCTTTCTTT
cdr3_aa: CASSIDWRNIRDTEAFF

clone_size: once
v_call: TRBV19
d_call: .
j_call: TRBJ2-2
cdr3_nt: TGTGCCAGTAGTATACAGGCAGCGAACACCGGGGAGCTGTTTTTT
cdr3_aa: CASSIQAANTGELFF

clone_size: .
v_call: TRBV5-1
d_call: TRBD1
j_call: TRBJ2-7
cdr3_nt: TGCGCCAGGTCGACAGGGCCATCCTACGAGCAGTACTTC
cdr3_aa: CARSTGPSYEQYF